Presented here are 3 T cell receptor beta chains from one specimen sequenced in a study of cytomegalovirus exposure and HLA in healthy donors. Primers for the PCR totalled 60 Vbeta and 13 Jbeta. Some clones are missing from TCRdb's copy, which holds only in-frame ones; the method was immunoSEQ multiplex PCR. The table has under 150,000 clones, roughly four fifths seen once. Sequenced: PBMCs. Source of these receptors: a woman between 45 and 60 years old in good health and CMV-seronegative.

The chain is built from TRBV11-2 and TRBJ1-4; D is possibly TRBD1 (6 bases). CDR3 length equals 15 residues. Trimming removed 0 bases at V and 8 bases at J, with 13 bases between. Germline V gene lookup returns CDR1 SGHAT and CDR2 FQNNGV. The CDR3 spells CASSLDTTGGEKLFF. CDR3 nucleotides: TGTGCCAGCAGCTTAGATACGACAGGAGGAGAAAAACTGTTTTTT.

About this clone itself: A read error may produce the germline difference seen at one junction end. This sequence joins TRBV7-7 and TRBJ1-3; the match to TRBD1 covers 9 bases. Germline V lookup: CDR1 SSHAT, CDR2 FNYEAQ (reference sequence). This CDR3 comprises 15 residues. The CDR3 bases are TGTGCTAGCAGCAAGGACAGGGGTGCGGGAAACACCATATATTTT. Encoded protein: CASSKDRGAGNTIYF.

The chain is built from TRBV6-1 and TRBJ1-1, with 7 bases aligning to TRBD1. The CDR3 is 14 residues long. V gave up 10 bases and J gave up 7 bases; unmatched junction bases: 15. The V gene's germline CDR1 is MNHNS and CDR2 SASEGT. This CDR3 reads CATGGERGLGEAFF. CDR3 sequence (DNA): TGTGCCACCGGGGGGGAGAGGGGGCTTGGTGAAGCTTTCTTT.